This TCR beta chain was captured in a study of shared clonotypes between healthy human individuals. Overall study: A couple of women and a few men aged 18 to 49 made up the donors.

Turning to this clone: As yet, its antigen is unknown.

This CDR3 has 15 amino acids. CDR1 and CDR2 (germline): LNHDA, SQIVND (reference sequence). The V end was cut by 4 bases, the J end by 2 bases, with 11 bases between. The sorted-subset replicate PCRs were given 150 to 250 ng DNA, which is 27,000 or so T cell genomes. TCRdb's copy holds only in-frame clones and misses some; the assay was immunoSEQ multiplex PCR. The repertoire consists of around 2.5 million clones, with over 85% occurring once and the leading ten covering 0.36%. Study-wide results and limits: Clonotype sharing across several donors was observed for 4% to 6.5% of naive CD4 clonotypes. How much donors shared clonotypes was expected to be affected by sequencing depth.

Sequences were obtained from naive CD4+ T cells from PBMCs. Subset: CD45RA+ positively selected. V and J are TRBV19 and TRBJ1-4; D call uncertain. This receptor was identified in a man aged 18-30 years in good health. Some clones in this sample may be carry-over from other donors' samples. In DNA, the CDR3 is TGTGCCAGTAGTACGCGGCGGTACACTAATGAAAAACTGTTTTTT. It specifies CASSTRRYTNEKLFF.